These 9 T cell receptor beta chains were all obtained from the same sample, sequenced in a study of beta chain features in type 1 diabetes. Points from the study as a whole: All four CD4+ subsets from Type 1 diabetes patients carried moderately but significantly shorter TCRB CDR3s.

Investigators reverse transcribed all isolated RNA, so they sequenced expressed TCRB transcripts. Assay: immunoSEQ multiplex PCR; the TCRdb copy retains only in-frame clones and omits some. The table shows around 710,000 clones, with around 11% occurring only once. What these receptors recognize is not known. Sequencing was done on a sample of naive CD4+ T cells from blood. The receptors shown here come from a man aged 25-45 years with type 1 diabetes.

This clone was seen only a few times. DNA of the CDR3: TGTGCCAGCAGCCGGACAGTTGGCTTTGGCTATGGCTACACCTTC. Protein sequence: CASSRTVGFGYGYTF. The rearrangement links TRBV7-8 to TRBJ1-2; TRBD1 is a possible D gene (6 bases). CDR1 is SGHVS and CDR2 is FQNEAQ in the germline V gene. V lost 5 bases, J lost 4 bases, and 17 bases lay in between. The CDR3 contains 15 residues.

The chain couples TRBV7-9 to TRBJ1-2; TRBD1 aligns across 8 bases. CDR1 SEHNR and CDR2 FQNEAQ come from the germline V gene (reference sequence). The CDR3 is made up of 14 amino acids. Unmatched junction bases numbered 6, after V lost 3 bases and J lost 6 bases. CDR3 bases: TGTGCCAGCAGCTTCGGACAGGGTGTTGATGGCTACACCTTC. Translated: CASSFGQGVDGYTF.

This clone was seen more than once but under ten times. The V and J genes are TRBV5-1 and TRBJ1-1; 7 bases align to TRBD1. V lost 4 bases, J lost 7 bases, and 10 bases stayed unmatched. The CDR3 length is 14 residues. Germline CDR1 and CDR2: SGHRS and YFSETQ. DNA for the CDR3: TGCGCCAGCAGCCCACGAAACAGGGGCTATGAAGCTTTCTTT. Translating gives CASSPRNRGYEAFF. Full variable domain (rest looked up from reference TRBV5-1 and TRBJ1-1): KAGVTQTPRYLIKTRGQQVTLSCSPISGHRSVSWYQQTPGQGLQFLFEYFSETQRNKGNFPGRFSGRQFSNSRSEMNVSTLELGDSALYLCASSPRNRGYEAFFGQGTRLTVV.

This clone was detected a few times. The chain uses TRBV2 and TRBJ2-4; TRBD1 or TRBD2 may be the D gene (5 bases each). Trimming pared 4 bases from V and 5 bases from J, leaving 15 bases between. The germline V gene encodes CDR1 SNHLY and CDR2 FYNNEI. This CDR3 comprises 15 residues. The chain's CDR3 is CASSVIWGMQNIQYF. The CDR3, as DNA: TGTGCCAGCAGTGTAATTTGGGGGATGCAAAACATTCAGTACTTC.

This clone was counted between two and nine times. The chain carries TRBV19 and TRBJ2-5; 7 nucleotides align to TRBD1. Unmatched junction bases numbered 5, after V lost 3 bases and J lost 4 bases. Germline-derived CDR1 and CDR2 are LNHDA and SQIVND (reference sequence). This CDR3 is 14 amino acids long. CDR3 DNA sequence: TGTGCCAGTAGTATCGACAGGGCTACAGAGACCCAGTACTTC. Protein sequence: CASSIDRATETQYF. Supplemented by reference TRBV19 and TRBJ2-5, the full variable domain reads DGGITQSPKYLFRKEGQNVTLSCEQNLNHDAMYWYRQDPGQGLRLIYYSQIVNDFQKGDIAEGYSVSREKKESFPLTVTSAQKNPTAFYLCASSIDRATETQYFGPGTRLLVL.

The chain employs TRBV7-2 and TRBJ2-3; D remains unclear. Trimming removed 4 bases from V and 6 bases from J, with 8 bases in between. This CDR3 region has 12 residues. In germline, CDR1 is SGHTA, CDR2 FQGNSA. Here the CDR3 reads CASSSSLDTQYF. CDR3 coding DNA: TGTGCCAGCAGCTCGTCGTTGGATACGCAGTATTTT.

The chain links TRBV30 to TRBJ2-5; TRBD2 might be the D (7 bases). This CDR3 is built from 13 residues. Germline CDR1 and CDR2: GTSNPN and SVGIG (reference sequence). Trimming removed 7 bases at V and 4 bases at J, with 16 bases between. The CDR3 nucleotides are TGTGCCTCTTCAAGGGGGGGAGCAGAGACCCAGTACTTC. It specifies CASSRGGAETQYF. Complete variable domain (other parts from reference TRBV30 and TRBJ2-5): SQTIHQWPATLVQPVGSPLSLECTVEGTSNPNLYWYRQAAGRGLQLLFYSVGIGQISSEVPQNLSASRPQDRQFILSSKKLLLSDSGFYLCASSRGGAETQYFGPGTRLLVL.

V usage is TRBV14 and J usage is TRBJ1-4; D gene uncertain. The CDR3 totals 14 residues. Germline lookup yields CDR1 SGHDN and CDR2 FVKESK. The ends were cut back, 2 bases at V and 8 bases at J, with 12 bases in the middle. The CDR3 loop reads CASSQPDRIEKLFF. The CDR3 nucleotides read TGTGCCAGCAGCCAACCTGATCGAATCGAAAAACTGTTTTTT.

This clone has just a few counts. This chain joins TRBV6-5 and TRBJ2-3; 8 bases map to TRBD2. The CDR3 has 16 residues. Germline CDR1 reads MNHEY; CDR2 reads SVGAGI. Germline trimming cut 2 bases from V and 2 bases from J; bases unmatched to any gene: 6. The CDR3 loop is CASSYQAGASTDTQYF. The CDR3 nucleotides read TGTGCCAGCAGTTACCAAGCGGGGGCGTCCACAGATACGCAGTATTTT.